This TCR beta chain is from a study of CD8 T cells in ankylosing spondylitis. Broader study findings: The authors reported significant enrichment of disease-linked clones in matched ankylosing spondylitis synovial fluid. Reactive arthritis synovial fluid and blood previously showed some of these motif variants. What seemed typical of ankylosing spondylitis blood was a TCR beta motif built from about 8 highly homologous variants.

V was shortened by 2 bases and J by 8 bases, with 18 bases between the two germline ends. The CDR3 sequence is 15 residues long. Germline loops: CDR1 MNHEY, CDR2 SMNVEV (reference sequence). As regards this clonotype: Its antigen is unknown.

Using quantitative 5'-RACE with molecular barcodes, the authors made TCR beta libraries. MiXCR was run by TCRdb on the 5' RACE reads, yielding one entry per CDR3 protein. The sample has some 250,000 distinct CDR3 sequences, 8% to 9.5% seen once. This chain connects TRBV27 to TRBJ1-2; no reliable D call. The sample comprised blood, either unsorted or a sorted T cell fraction (not recorded which). The TCR was taken from a male donor with ankylosing spondylitis or in good health (not recorded which). The CDR3 here is CASSLSPSRFEGYTF. The CDR3 DNA follows: TGTGCCAGCAGTTTAAGTCCGTCAAGGTTTGAAGGCTACACCTTC.